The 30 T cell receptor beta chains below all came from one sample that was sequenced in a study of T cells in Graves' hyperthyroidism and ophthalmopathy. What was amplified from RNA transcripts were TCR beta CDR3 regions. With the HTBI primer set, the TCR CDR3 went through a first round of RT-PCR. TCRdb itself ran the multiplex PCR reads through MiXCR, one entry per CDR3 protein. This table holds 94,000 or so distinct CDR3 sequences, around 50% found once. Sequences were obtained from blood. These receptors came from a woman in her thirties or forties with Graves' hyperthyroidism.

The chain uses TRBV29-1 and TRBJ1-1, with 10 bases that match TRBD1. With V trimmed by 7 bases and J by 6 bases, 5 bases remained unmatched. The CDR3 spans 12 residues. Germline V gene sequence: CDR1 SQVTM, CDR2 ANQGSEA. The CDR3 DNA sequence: TGCAGCGGGGGACAGGGGACTTCTGAAGCTTTCTTT. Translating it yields CSGGQGTSEAFF.

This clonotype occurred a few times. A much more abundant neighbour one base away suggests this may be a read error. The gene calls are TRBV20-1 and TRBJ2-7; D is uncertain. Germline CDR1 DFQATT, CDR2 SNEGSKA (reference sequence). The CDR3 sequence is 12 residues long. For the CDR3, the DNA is TGCGGTGCTAGAGTCGATGCCTACGAGCAGTACTTC. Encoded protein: CGARVDAYEQYF.

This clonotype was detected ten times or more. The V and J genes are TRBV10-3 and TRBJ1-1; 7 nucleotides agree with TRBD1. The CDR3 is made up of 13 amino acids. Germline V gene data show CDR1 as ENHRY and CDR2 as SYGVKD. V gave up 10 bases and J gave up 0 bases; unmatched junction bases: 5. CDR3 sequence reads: CASRQGVNTEAFF. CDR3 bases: TGTGCCAGTAGACAGGGCGTGAACACTGAAGCTTTCTTT.

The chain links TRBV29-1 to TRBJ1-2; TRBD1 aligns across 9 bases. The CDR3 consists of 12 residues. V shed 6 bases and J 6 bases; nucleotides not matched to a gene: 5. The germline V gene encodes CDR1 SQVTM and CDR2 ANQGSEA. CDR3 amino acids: CSVRTGADGYTF. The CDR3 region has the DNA TGCAGCGTGAGGACAGGGGCGGATGGCTACACCTTC.

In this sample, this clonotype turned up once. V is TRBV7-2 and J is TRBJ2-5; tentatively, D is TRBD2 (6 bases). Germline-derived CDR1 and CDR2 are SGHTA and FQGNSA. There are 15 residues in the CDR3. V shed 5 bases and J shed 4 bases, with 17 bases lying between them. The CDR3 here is CASSQGEEGGETQYF. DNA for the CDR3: TGTGCCAGCAGCCAAGGGGAAGAGGGAGGAGAGACCCAGTACTTC.

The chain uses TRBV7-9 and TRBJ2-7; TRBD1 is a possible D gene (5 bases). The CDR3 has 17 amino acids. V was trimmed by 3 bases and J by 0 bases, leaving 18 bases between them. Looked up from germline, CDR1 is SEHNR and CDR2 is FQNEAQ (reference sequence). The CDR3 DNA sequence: TGTGCCAGCAGCTTTATCCCAACAGGTCCAGTCTCCTACGAGCAGTACTTC. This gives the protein CASSFIPTGPVSYEQYF. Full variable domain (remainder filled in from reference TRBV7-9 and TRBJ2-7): DTGVSQNPRHKITKRGQNVTFRCDPISEHNRLYWYRQTLGQGPEFLTYFQNEAQLEKSRLLSDRFSAERPKGSFSTLEIQRTEQGDSAMYLCASSFIPTGPVSYEQYFGPGTRLTVT.

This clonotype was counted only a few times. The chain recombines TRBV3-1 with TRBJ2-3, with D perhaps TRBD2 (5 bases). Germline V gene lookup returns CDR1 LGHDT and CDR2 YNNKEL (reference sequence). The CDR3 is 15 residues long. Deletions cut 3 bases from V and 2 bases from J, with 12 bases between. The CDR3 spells CASSQRASPTDTQYF. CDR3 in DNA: TGTGCCAGCAGCCAGAGGGCTAGCCCCACAGATACGCAGTATTTT.

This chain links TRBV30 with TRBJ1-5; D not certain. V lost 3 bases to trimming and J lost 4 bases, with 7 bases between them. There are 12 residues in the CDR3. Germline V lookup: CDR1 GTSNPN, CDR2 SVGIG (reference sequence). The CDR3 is CAWSEENQPQHF. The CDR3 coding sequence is TGTGCCTGGAGCGAGGAGAATCAGCCCCAGCATTTT. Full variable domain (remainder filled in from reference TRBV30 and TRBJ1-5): SQTIHQWPATLVQPVGSPLSLECTVEGTSNPNLYWYRQAAGRGLQLLFYSVGIGQISSEVPQNLSASRPQDRQFILSSKKLLLSDSGFYLCAWSEENQPQHFGDGTRLSIL.

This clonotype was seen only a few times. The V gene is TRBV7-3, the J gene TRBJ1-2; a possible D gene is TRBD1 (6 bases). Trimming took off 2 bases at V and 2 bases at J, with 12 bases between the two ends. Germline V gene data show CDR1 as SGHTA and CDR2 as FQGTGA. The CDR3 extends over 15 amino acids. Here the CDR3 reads CASSLLGRGNYGYTF. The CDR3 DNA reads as TGTGCCAGCAGCTTATTAGGCAGGGGAAACTATGGCTACACCTTC.

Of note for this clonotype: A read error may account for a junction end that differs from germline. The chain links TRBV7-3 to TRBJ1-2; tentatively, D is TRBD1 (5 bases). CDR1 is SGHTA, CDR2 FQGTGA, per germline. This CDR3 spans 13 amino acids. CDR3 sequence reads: CASRGEGVYGYIF. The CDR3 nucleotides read TGTGCCAGCAGAGGTGAAGGGGTCTATGGCTACATCTTC.

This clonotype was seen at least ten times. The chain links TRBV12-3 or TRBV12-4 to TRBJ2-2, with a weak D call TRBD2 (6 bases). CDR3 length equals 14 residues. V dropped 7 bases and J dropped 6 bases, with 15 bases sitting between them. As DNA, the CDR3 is TGTGCCAGCAAGACTAGTGATAGGGCCGGGGAGCTGTTTTTT. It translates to CASKTSDRAGELFF.

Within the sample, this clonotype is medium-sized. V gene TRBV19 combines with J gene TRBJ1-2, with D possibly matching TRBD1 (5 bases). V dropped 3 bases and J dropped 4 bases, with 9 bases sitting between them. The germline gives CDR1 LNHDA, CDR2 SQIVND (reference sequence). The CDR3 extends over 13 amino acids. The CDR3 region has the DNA TGTGCCAGTAGTATTGGAGGGGCCTATGGCTACACCTTC. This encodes CASSIGGAYGYTF.

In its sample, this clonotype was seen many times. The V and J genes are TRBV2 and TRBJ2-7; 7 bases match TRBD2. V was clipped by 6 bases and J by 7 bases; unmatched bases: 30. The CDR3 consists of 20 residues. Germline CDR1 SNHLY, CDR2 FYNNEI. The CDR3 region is CASRQSALGGSDPRAEEQYF. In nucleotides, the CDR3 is TGTGCCAGCAGACAATCCGCCCTGGGCGGGAGCGATCCTAGGGCTGAGGAGCAGTACTTC.

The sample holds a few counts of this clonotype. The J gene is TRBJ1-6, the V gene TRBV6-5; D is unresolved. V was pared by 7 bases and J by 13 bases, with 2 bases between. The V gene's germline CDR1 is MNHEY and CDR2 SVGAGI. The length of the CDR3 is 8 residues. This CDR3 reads CASNPLHF. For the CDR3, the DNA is TGTGCCAGCAACCCCCTCCACTTT.

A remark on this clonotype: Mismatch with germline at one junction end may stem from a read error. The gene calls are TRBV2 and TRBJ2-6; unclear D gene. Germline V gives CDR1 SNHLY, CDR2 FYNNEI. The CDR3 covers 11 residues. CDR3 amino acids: CASSADGTEAF. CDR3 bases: TGTGCCAGCAGTGCCGACGGAACTGAAGCTTTC. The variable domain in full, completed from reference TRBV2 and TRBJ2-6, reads EPEVTQTPSHQVTQMGQEVILRCVPISNHLYFYWYRQILGQKVEFLVSFYNNEISEKSEIFDDQFSVERPDGSNFTLKIRSTKLEDSAMYFCASSADGTEAFGAGSRLTVL.

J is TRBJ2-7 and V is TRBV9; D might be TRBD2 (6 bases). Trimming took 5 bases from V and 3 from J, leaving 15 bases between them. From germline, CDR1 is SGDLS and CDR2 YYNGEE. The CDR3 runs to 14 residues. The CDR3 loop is CASRDRGSGYEQYF. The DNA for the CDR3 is TGTGCCAGCAGAGATCGAGGTAGCGGCTACGAGCAGTACTTC.

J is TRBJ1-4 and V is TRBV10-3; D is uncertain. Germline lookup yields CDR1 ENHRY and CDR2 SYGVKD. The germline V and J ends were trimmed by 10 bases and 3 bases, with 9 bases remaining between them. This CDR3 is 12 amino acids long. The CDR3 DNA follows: TGTGCCACCTCAGCTTCTAATGAAAAACTGTTTTTT. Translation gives CATSASNEKLFF.

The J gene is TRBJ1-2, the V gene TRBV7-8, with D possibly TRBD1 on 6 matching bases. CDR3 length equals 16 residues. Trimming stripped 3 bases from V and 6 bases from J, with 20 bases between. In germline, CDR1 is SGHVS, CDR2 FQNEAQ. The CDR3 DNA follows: TGTGCCAGCAGCTTCGGGTCCGGGGGCGGAAATAATGGCTACACCTTC. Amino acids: CASSFGSGGGNNGYTF.

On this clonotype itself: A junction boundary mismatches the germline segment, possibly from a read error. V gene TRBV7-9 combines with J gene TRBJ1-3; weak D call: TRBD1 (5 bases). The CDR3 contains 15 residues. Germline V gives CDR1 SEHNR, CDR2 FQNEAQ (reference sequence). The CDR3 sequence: CASGLRGSSGNTIYF. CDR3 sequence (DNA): TGTGCCAGCGGCTTAAGGGGCAGCTCTGGAAACACCATATATTTT.

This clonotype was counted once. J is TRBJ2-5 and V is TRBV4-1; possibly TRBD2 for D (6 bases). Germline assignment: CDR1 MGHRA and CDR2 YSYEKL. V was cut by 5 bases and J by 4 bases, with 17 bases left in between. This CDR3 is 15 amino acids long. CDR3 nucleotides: TGCGCCAGCAGCGTAGTTGCGGGACCCCGAGAGACCCAGTACTTC. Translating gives CASSVVAGPRETQYF.

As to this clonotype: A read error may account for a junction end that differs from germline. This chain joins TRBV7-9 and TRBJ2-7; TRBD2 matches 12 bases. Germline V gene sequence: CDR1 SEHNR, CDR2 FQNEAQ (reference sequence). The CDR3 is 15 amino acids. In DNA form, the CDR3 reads TGTGCCAGCAGCCTGAAGACTAGCGGGAGCTACGAGCGGTACTTC. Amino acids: CASSLKTSGSYERYF.

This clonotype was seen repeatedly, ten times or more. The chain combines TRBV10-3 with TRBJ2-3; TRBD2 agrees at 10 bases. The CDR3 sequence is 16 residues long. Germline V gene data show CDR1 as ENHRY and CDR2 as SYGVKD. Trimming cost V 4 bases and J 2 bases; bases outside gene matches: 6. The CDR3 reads CAISVLAGGHTDTQYF. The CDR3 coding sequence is TGTGCCATCAGTGTTTTAGCGGGAGGTCACACAGATACGCAGTATTTT.

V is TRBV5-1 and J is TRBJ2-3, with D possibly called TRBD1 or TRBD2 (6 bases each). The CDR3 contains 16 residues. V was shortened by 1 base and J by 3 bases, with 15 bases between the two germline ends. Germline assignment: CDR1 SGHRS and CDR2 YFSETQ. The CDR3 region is CASSLKQGLGTDTQYF. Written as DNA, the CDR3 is TGCGCCAGCAGCTTGAAACAGGGACTGGGGACAGATACGCAGTATTTT.

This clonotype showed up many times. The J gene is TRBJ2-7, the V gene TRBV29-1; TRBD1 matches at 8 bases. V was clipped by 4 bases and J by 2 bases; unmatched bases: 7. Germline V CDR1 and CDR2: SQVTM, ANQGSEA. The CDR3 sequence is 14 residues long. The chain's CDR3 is CSVVDRGRPYEQYF. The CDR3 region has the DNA TGCAGCGTTGTCGACAGGGGCCGCCCCTACGAGCAGTACTTC.

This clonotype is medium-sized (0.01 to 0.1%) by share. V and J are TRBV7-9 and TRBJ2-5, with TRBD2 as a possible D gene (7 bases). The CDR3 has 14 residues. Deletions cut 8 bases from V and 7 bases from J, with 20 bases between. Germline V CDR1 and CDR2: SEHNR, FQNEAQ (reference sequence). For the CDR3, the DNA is TGTGCCAGCGCTCGGGGGCGGGAGATGATGACCCAGTACTTC. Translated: CASARGREMMTQYF.

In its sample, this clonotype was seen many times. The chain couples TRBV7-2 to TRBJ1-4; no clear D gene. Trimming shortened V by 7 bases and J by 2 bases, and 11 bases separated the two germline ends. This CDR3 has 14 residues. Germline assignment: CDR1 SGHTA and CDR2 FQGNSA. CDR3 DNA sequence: TGTGCCAGCACCGCCGGTACCACTAATGAAAAACTGTTTTTT. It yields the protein CASTAGTTNEKLFF.

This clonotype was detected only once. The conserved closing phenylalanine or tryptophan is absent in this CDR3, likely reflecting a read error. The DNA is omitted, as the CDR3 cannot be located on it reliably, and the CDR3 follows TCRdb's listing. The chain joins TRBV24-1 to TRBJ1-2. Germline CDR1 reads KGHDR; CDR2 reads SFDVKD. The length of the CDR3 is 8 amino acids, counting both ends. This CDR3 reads CATSDWQV.

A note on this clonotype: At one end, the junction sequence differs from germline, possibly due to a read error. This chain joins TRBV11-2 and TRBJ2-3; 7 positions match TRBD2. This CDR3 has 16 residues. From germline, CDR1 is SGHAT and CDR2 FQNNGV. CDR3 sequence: CASSPLWLAAGRYAVF. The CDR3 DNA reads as TGTGCCAGCAGCCCGCTTTGGCTAGCGGCCGGCAGATACGCAGTATTT.

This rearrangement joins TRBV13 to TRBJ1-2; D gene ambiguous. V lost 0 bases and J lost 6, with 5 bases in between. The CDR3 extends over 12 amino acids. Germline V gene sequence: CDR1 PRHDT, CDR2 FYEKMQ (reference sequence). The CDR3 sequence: CASSLGGDGYTF. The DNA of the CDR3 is TGTGCCAGCAGCTTAGGCGGGGATGGCTACACCTTC.

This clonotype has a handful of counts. The DNA of the CDR3 is TGTGCCAGCTCACCACTCACCGGGAGTGAAGAGCAGTACTTC. Translated: CASSPLTGSEEQYF. The rearrangement joins TRBV27 to TRBJ2-7; D possibly corresponds to TRBD2 (6 bases). V lost 8 bases, J lost 7 bases, and 21 bases lay in between. The CDR3 spans 14 residues. Germline loops: CDR1 MNHEY, CDR2 SMNVEV (reference sequence).